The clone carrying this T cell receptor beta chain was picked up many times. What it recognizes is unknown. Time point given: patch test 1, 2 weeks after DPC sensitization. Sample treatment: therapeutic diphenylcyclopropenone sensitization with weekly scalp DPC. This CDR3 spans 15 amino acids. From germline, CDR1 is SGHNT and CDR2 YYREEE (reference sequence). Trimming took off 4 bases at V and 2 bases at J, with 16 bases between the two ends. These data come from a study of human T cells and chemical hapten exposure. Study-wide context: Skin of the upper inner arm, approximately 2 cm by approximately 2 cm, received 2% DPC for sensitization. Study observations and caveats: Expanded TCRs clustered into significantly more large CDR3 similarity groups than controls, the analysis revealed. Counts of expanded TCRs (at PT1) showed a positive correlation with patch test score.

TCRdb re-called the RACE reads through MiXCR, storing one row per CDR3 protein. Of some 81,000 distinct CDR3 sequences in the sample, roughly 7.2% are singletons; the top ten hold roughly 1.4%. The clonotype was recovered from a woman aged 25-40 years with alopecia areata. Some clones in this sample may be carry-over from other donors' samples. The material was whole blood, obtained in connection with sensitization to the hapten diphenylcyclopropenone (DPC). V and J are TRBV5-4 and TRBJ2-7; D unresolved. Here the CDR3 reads CASSLLGVNAYEQYF. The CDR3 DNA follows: TGTGCCAGCAGCCTCCTCGGTGTGAACGCCTACGAGCAGTACTTC.